This T cell receptor beta chain was recovered during a study of blood T cell repertoires in COVID-19. Looking at the study overall: The United States, Italy and Spain supplied acute and convalescent COVID-19 samples. Sources were T cells, B-cell-depleted T cells, or PBMCs; the material itself was cDNA or gDNA.

The CDR3 runs 17 residues. V gave up 6 bases and J gave up 5 bases, with 25 bases separating them. Germline values: CDR1 MNHEY, CDR2 SVGEGT. In the original workflow: Quantification of nucleated cells was approximated via reference gene primer amplification. This table comes from immunoSEQ multiplex PCR, and its TCRdb copy is limited to in-frame clones, with some not included. The D gene and trimming were derived from the DNA, and the V and J assignments and clone size from that table. The profile covers about 360,000 clones, with 65% to 90% appearing a single time and around 7.4% taken by the ten largest. Seattle's cohort entered during active infection and was followed longitudinally.

The V and J genes are TRBV6-2 or TRBV6-3 and TRBJ1-1; possible D gene TRBD1, 5 bases. This sequence originates from a woman aged 55-75 years with COVID-19, enrolled during active disease. The sequenced material came from peripheral blood. Written as DNA, the CDR3 is TGTGCCAGCAGCTCCTGGTGGGAGGTTCGGAAGGGGACTGAAGCTTTCTTT. Protein: CASSSWWEVRKGTEAFF.